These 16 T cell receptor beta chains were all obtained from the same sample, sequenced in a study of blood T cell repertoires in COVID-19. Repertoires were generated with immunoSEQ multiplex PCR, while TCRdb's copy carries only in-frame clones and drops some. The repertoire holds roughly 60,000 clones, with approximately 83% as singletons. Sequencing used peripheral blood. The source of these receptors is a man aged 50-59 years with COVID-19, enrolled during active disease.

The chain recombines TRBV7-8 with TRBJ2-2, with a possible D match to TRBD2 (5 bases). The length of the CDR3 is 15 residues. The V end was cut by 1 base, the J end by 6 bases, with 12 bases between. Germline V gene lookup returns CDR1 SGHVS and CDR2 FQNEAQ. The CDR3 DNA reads TGTGCCAGCAGCTTAGGACGTTTGAGGGCCGGGGAGCTGTTTTTT. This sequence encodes CASSLGRLRAGELFF. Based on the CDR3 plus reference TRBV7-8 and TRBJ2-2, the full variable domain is GAGVSQSPRYKVAKRGQDVALRCDPISGHVSLFWYQQALGQGPEFLTYFQNEAQLDKSGLPSDRFFAERPEGSVSTLKIQRTQQEDSAVYLCASSLGRLRAGELFFGEGSRLTVL.

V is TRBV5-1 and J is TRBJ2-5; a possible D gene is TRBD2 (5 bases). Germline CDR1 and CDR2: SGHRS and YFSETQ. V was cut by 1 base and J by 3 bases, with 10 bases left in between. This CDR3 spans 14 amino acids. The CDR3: CASSLIPGEETQYF. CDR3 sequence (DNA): TGCGCCAGCAGCTTGATTCCCGGGGAAGAGACCCAGTACTTC.

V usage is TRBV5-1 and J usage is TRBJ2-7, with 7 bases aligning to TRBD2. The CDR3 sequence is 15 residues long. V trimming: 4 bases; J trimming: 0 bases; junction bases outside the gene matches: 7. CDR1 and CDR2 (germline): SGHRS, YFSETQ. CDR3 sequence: CASSPSSGFSYEQYF. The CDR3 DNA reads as TGCGCCAGCAGCCCCAGTAGCGGGTTCTCCTACGAGCAGTACTTC.

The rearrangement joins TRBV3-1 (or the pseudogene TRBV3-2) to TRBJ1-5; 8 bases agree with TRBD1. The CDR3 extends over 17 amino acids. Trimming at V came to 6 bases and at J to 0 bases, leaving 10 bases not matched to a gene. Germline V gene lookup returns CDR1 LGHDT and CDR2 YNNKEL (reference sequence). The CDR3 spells CASSQLSGTGSNQPQHF. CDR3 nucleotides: TGTGCCAGCAGTCAGCTCAGCGGGACAGGTAGCAATCAGCCCCAGCATTTT.

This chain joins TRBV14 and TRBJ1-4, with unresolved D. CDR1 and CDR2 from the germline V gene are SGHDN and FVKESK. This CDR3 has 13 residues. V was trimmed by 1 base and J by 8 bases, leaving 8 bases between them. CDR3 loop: CASSQVFREKLFF. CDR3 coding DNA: TGTGCCAGCAGCCAAGTCTTCCGGGAAAAACTGTTTTTT.

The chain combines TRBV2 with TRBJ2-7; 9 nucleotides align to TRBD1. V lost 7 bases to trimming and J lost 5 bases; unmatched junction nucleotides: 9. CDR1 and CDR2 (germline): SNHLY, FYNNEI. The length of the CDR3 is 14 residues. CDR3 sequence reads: CASTLDRGEHEQYF. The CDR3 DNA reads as TGTGCCAGCACTTTGGACAGGGGCGAACACGAGCAGTACTTC.

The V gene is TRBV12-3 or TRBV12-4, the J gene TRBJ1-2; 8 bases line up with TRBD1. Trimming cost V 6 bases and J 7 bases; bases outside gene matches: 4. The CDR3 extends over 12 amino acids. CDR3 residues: CASRQGVAGYTF. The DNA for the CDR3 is TGTGCCAGCAGACAGGGGGTCGCTGGCTACACCTTC.

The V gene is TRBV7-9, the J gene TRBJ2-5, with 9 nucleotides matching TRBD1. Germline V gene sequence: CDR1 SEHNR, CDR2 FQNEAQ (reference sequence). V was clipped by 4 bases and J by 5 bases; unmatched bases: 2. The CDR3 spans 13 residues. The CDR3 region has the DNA TGTGCCAGCAGCTCCGGGACAGGGGAGACCCAGTACTTC. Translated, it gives CASSSGTGETQYF.

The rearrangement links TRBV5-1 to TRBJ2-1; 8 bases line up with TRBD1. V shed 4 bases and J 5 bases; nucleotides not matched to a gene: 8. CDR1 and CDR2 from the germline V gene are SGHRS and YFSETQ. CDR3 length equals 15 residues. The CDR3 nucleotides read TGCGCCAGCAGCAATGGACAGGGACTGGACAATGAGCAGTTCTTC. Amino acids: CASSNGQGLDNEQFF.

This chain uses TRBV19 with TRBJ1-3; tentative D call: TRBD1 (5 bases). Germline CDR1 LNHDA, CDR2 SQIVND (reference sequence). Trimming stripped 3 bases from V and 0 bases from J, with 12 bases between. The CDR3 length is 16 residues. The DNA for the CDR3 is TGTGCCAGTAGTATCACAGGTACTTCCTCTGGAAACACCATATATTTT. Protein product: CASSITGTSSGNTIYF. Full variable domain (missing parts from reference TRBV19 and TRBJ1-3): DGGITQSPKYLFRKEGQNVTLSCEQNLNHDAMYWYRQDPGQGLRLIYYSQIVNDFQKGDIAEGYSVSREKKESFPLTVTSAQKNPTAFYLCASSITGTSSGNTIYFGEGSWLTVV.

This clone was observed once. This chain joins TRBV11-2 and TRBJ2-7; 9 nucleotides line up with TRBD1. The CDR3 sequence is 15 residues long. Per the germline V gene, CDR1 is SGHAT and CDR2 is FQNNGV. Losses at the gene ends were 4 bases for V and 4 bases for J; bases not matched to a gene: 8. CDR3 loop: CASSYLQGARYEQYF. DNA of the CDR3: TGTGCCAGCAGCTACCTACAGGGGGCTAGGTACGAGCAGTACTTC. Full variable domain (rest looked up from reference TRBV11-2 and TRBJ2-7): EAGVAQSPRYKIIEKRQSVAFWCNPISGHATLYWYQQILGQGPKLLIQFQNNGVVDDSQLPKDRFSAERLKGVDSTLKIQPAKLEDSAVYLCASSYLQGARYEQYFGPGTRLTVT.

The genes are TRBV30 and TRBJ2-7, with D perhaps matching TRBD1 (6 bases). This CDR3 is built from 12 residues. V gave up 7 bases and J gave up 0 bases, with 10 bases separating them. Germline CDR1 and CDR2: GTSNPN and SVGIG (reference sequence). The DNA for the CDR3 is TGTGCCTTCGACAGGTCCTCCTACGAGCAGTACTTC. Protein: CAFDRSSYEQYF.

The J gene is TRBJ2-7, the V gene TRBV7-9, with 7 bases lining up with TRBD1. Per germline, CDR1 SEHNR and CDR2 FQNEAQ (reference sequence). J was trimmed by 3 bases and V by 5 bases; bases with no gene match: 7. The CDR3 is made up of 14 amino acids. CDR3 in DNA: TGTGCCAGCAGCCCCCCGGACAGGAACTACGAGCAGTACTTC. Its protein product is CASSPPDRNYEQYF. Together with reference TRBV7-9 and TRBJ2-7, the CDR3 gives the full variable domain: DTGVSQNPRHKITKRGQNVTFRCDPISEHNRLYWYRQTLGQGPEFLTYFQNEAQLEKSRLLSDRFSAERPKGSFSTLEIQRTEQGDSAMYLCASSPPDRNYEQYFGPGTRLTVT.

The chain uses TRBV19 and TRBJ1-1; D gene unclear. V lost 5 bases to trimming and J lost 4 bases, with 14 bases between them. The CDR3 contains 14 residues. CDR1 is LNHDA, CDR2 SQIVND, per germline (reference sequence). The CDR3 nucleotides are TGTGCCAGTAGTGTCGGCGGGGAGGGCACTGAAGCTTTCTTT. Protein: CASSVGGEGTEAFF.

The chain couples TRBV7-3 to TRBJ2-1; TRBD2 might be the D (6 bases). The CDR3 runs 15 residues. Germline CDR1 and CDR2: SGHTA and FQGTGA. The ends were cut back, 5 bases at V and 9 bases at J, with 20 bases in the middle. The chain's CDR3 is CASSPVLASHGEQFF. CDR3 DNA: TGTGCCAGCAGCCCAGTCCTAGCGTCACATGGTGAGCAGTTCTTC.

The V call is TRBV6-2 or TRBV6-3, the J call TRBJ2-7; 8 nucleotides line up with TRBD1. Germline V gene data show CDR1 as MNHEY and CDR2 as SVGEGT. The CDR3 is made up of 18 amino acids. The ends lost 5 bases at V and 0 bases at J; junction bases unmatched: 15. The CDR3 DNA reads TGTGCCAGCAGTAAGGACAGGGTCCAAGGTGGAAGCTCCTACGAGCAGTACTTC. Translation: CASSKDRVQGGSSYEQYF.